Shown below are 24 T cell receptor beta chains from a single sample sequenced in a study of CD4 T cells in relation to SARS-CoV-2 and coronaviruses (dated by TCRdb to the early 2020s). Library creation used the immunoSEQ multiplex PCR assay. TCRdb carries this immuneACCESS record with in-frame sequences only. Its versions omit some clonotypes, under half of them owing to an unresolved V gene in the studies checked, with the rest unexplained. This sample holds 36,000 or so clones; about three quarters were observed only once. The top ten constitute less than 3.5% of the sample. The antigens for these receptors are not known. Material: memory CD4+ T cells from PBMCs, cultured in vitro. Reading the label with the study, this specimen's cell subset or site is: memory (non-naive) CD4+ T cells. These receptors all stem from an adult with COVID-19.

The chain recombines TRBV9 with TRBJ2-7, with 7 bases aligning to TRBD1. The germline V gene has CDR1 SGDLS and CDR2 YYNGEE. The CDR3 covers 15 residues. V gave up 4 bases and J gave up 3 bases; unmatched junction bases: 10. CDR3 sequence reads: CASSPRGIPNYEQYF. CDR3 sequence (DNA): TGTGCCAGCAGCCCCAGGGGGATCCCAAACTACGAGCAGTACTTC.

This clone was observed a single time. CDR3 DNA sequence: TGTGCCAGCAGCTTTAAGACAGGGGCGGCAGATACGCAGTATTTT. Protein: CASSFKTGAADTQYF. The V and J genes are TRBV2 and TRBJ2-3; TRBD1 matches at 8 bases. The ends lost 6 bases at V and 4 bases at J; junction bases unmatched: 9. Germline-derived CDR1 and CDR2 are SNHLY and FYNNEI. CDR3 length equals 15 residues.

The chain employs TRBV15 and TRBJ2-1; 15 nucleotides agree with TRBD2. This CDR3 is built from 17 residues. The junction had 10 bases not matched to a gene; V was cut back by 5 bases and J by 8 bases. Germline V gene sequence: CDR1 LNHNV, CDR2 YYDKDF (reference sequence). The CDR3 reads CATSGGLAGGRGYEQFF. For the CDR3, the DNA is TGTGCCACCAGCGGGGGACTAGCGGGAGGAAGGGGGTATGAGCAGTTCTTC.

This clone was observed a few times. The J gene is TRBJ2-2, the V gene TRBV10-1; D uncertain. The CDR3 has 13 amino acids. V was pared by 5 bases and J by 1 base, with 5 bases between. Germline V gives CDR1 WNHNN, CDR2 SYGVQD (reference sequence). The CDR3, as DNA: TGCGCCAGCAGTCCAGGGAACACCGGGGAGCTGTTTTTT. Protein product: CASSPGNTGELFF.

The chain links TRBV6-6 to TRBJ1-2; TRBD1 matches at 7 bases. Trimming removed 5 bases from V and 5 bases from J; junction bases left unmatched: 5. CDR3 length equals 13 residues. Germline V gives CDR1 MNHNY, CDR2 SVGAGI (reference sequence). CDR3 nucleotides: TGTGCCAGCAGTGACAGGGAGGGGTATGGCTACACCTTC. It encodes CASSDREGYGYTF.

The chain is built from TRBV7-8 and TRBJ2-1; weak D call: TRBD2 (5 bases). Germline V gene sequence: CDR1 SGHVS, CDR2 FQNEAQ. Trimming stripped 4 bases from V and 12 bases from J, with 13 bases between. The CDR3 is made up of 12 amino acids. This chain's CDR3 is CASSSSRVVQFF. In nucleotides, the CDR3 is TGTGCCAGCAGCTCTAGCCGGGTTGTGCAGTTCTTC.

The chain combines TRBV7-2 with TRBJ2-7, with a weak D call TRBD2 (6 bases). Trimming left V 5 bases short and J 2 bases short, with 10 bases between. The CDR3 runs 13 residues. The germline gives CDR1 SGHTA, CDR2 FQGNSA. This CDR3 reads CASSGPGAYEQYF. The CDR3, as DNA: TGTGCCAGCAGCGGGCCGGGGGCCTACGAGCAGTACTTC.

V is TRBV28 and J is TRBJ1-4; D is ambiguous. V lost 6 bases and J 8 bases, leaving 13 bases between the germline ends. Germline V lookup: CDR1 MDHEN, CDR2 SYDVKM. The CDR3 totals 13 residues. CDR3 in DNA: TGTGCCAGCAGCTCGCGCCCGAGGGAAAAACTGTTTTTT. Translating it yields CASSSRPREKLFF.

The chain employs TRBV6-5 and TRBJ2-3, with 13 bases that match TRBD2. The V gene end was trimmed by 0 bases and the J gene end by 6 bases; junction bases not matched to a gene: 3. Germline values: CDR1 MNHEY, CDR2 SVGAGI. CDR3 size: 16 residues. The DNA of the CDR3 is TGTGCCAGCAGTTACTCGCCACTAGCGGGAGGGGATACGCAGTATTTT. Translating it yields CASSYSPLAGGDTQYF.

This rearrangement joins TRBV7-8 to TRBJ1-1; weak D call: TRBD1 (6 bases). Germline values: CDR1 SGHVS, CDR2 FQNEAQ. V shed 4 bases and J shed 2 bases, with 17 bases lying between them. This CDR3 spans 16 amino acids. The DNA of the CDR3 is TGTGCCAGCAGCTCTAGCAGGGGCGGGGCTAACACTGAAGCTTTCTTT. It is translated as CASSSSRGGANTEAFF.

J is TRBJ1-2 and V is TRBV6-5, with D hard to call. V lost 5 bases and J 2 bases, leaving 9 bases between the germline ends. CDR3 length: 13 residues. Germline loops: CDR1 MNHEY, CDR2 SVGAGI. This CDR3 is CASSLDGNYGYTF. CDR3 sequence (DNA): TGTGCCAGCAGTCTGGACGGGAACTATGGCTACACCTTC.

The chain combines TRBV5-5 with TRBJ1-1; the match to TRBD1 covers 8 bases. Looked up from germline, CDR1 is SGHKS and CDR2 is YYEKEE (reference sequence). The CDR3 has 13 residues. V trimming: 4 bases; J trimming: 3 bases; junction bases outside the gene matches: 2. The CDR3 DNA sequence: TGTGCCAGCAGCACACAGGGGGACACTGAAGCTTTCTTT. Translation gives CASSTQGDTEAFF.

In its sample, this clone was seen a few times. The chain is built from TRBV5-8 and TRBJ2-1, with D possibly being TRBD1 (6 bases). This CDR3 region has 16 residues. The ends were cut back, 4 bases at V and 5 bases at J, with 19 bases in the middle. CDR1 is SGHTS and CDR2 is YDEGEE in the germline V gene. CDR3 loop: CASSAEYRVWNNEQFF. In DNA form, the CDR3 reads TGTGCCAGCAGCGCCGAGTACAGGGTTTGGAACAATGAGCAGTTCTTC.

The rearrangement uses TRBV6-5 and TRBJ2-2; 8 bases fit TRBD2. The CDR3 is 14 residues long. Losses at the gene ends were 5 bases for V and 7 bases for J; bases not matched to a gene: 6. Per germline, CDR1 MNHEY and CDR2 SVGAGI. Written as DNA, the CDR3 is TGTGCCAGCAGTCGGAGCGGGAGAATCGGGGAGCTGTTTTTT. Its protein product is CASSRSGRIGELFF.

This chain joins TRBV7-2 and TRBJ2-3; no definite D call. CDR1 and CDR2 from the germline V gene are SGHTA and FQGNSA. This CDR3 has 14 amino acids. V lost 4 bases and J lost 0, with 8 bases in between. Here the CDR3 DNA reads TGTGCCAGCAGCTCTAGACCGAGCACAGATACGCAGTATTTT. Translated: CASSSRPSTDTQYF.

There are a few counts of this clone. The J gene is TRBJ2-4, the V gene TRBV3-1 (or the pseudogene TRBV3-2), with D unresolved. Trimming left V 0 bases short and J 1 base short, with 10 bases between. The CDR3 is 16 residues long. The germline V gene has CDR1 LGHDT and CDR2 YNNKEL (reference sequence). CDR3: CASSQDFMKAKNIQYF. DNA for the CDR3: TGTGCCAGCAGCCAAGATTTTATGAAGGCCAAAAACATTCAGTACTTC.

This rearrangement joins TRBV9 to TRBJ2-7, with 7 nucleotides matching TRBD1. The CDR3 length is 14 residues. V was clipped by 4 bases and J by 4 bases; unmatched bases: 8. Per the germline V gene, CDR1 is SGDLS and CDR2 is YYNGEE. The CDR3 here is CASSKGDSQYEQYF. The CDR3 region has the DNA TGTGCCAGCAGCAAGGGGGACAGCCAATACGAGCAGTACTTC. Complete variable domain (other parts from reference TRBV9 and TRBJ2-7): DSGVTQTPKHLITATGQRVTLRCSPRSGDLSVYWYQQSLDQGLQFLIQYYNGEERAKGNILERFSAQQFPDLHSELNLSSLELGDSALYFCASSKGDSQYEQYFGPGTRLTVT.

The chain is built from TRBV11-2 and TRBJ2-1, with TRBD2 matching over 10 bases. V lost 1 base to trimming and J lost 4 bases; unmatched junction nucleotides: 7. Per germline, CDR1 SGHAT and CDR2 FQNNGV. The CDR3 consists of 17 residues. CDR3 amino acids: CASSLGVSSGRYNEQFF. The CDR3 DNA sequence: TGTGCCAGCAGCTTAGGGGTCTCTAGCGGGAGATACAATGAGCAGTTCTTC.

Here the CDR3 DNA reads TGTGCCAGCAGCTTGAGGGACAGGAGCACAGATACGCAGTATTTT. Its translation is CASSLRDRSTDTQYF. V and J are TRBV5-4 and TRBJ2-3, with TRBD1 matching 8 bases. CDR3 size: 15 residues. Germline loops: CDR1 SGHNT, CDR2 YYREEE (reference sequence). V was clipped by 1 base and J by 0 bases; unmatched bases: 1. Full variable domain (remainder filled in from reference TRBV5-4 and TRBJ2-3): ETGVTQSPTHLIKTRGQQVTLRCSSQSGHNTVSWYQQALGQGPQFIFQYYREEENGRGNFPPRFSGLQFPNYSSELNVNALELDDSALYLCASSLRDRSTDTQYFGPGTRLTVL.

The V gene is TRBV6-2 or TRBV6-3, the J gene TRBJ2-3; D call uncertain. The germline V and J ends were trimmed by 4 bases and 3 bases, with 8 bases remaining between them. Germline CDR1 reads MNHEY; CDR2 reads SVGEGT. The CDR3 loop spans 13 amino acids. In DNA form, the CDR3 reads TGTGCCAGCAGTTCCCTCCGTACAGATACGCAGTATTTT. This gives the protein CASSSLRTDTQYF.

The genes are TRBV10-3 and TRBJ1-1, with TRBD1 matching 8 bases. The CDR3 totals 16 residues. CDR1 is ENHRY and CDR2 is SYGVKD in the germline V gene. V lost 6 bases and J lost 2; bases outside the gene matches: 11. CDR3 sequence (DNA): TGTGCCATCAGACCCGGGACAGGAGTCGGAAACACTGAAGCTTTCTTT. Its translation: CAIRPGTGVGNTEAFF.

This chain uses TRBV30 with TRBJ1-3; D gene ambiguous. This CDR3 spans 14 amino acids. CDR1 and CDR2 from the germline V gene are GTSNPN and SVGIG (reference sequence). The V end lost 3 bases, the J end lost 0 bases, and 9 bases lay between the germline ends. CDR3 sequence (DNA): TGTGCCTGGAGCCGTTCTTTCTCTGGAAACACCATATATTTT. It specifies CAWSRSFSGNTIYF.

The CDR3 loop reads CASSYWGNQPQHF. The CDR3 DNA reads TGTGCCAGCAGTTACTGGGGCAATCAGCCCCAGCATTTT. The chain combines TRBV6-2 or TRBV6-3 with TRBJ1-5; D gene unclear. The CDR3 covers 13 residues. Trimming removed 1 base at V and 2 bases at J, with 3 bases between. Germline assignment: CDR1 MNHEY and CDR2 SVGEGT.

The chain links TRBV24-1 to TRBJ2-5; TRBD2 matches at 9 bases. This CDR3 is built from 18 residues. Germline V gene sequence: CDR1 KGHDR, CDR2 SFDVKD. The trim removed 4 bases at V and 2 bases at J, leaving 13 bases unmatched. The CDR3 sequence is CATSDPVDSGREQETQYF. CDR3 nucleotides: TGTGCCACCAGTGACCCGGTCGATAGCGGGAGAGAACAAGAGACCCAGTACTTC.